The rows below give T cell receptor beta chains drawn from one sample of a study of blood T cell repertoires in COVID-19. The repertoire was sequenced with immunoSEQ multiplex PCR; TCRdb's copy has only in-frame clones and lacks some. The top ten clones hold about 8% of a sample with 300,000 to 400,000 clones, around 87% of them seen once. The sample comprised peripheral blood. The receptors originated from a woman aged 45-65 years who had recovered from COVID-19. Each CDR3 is given with its conserved first and last residue. A D gene is named only where the DNA matches it firmly. Clone sizes are given selectively: once, few, many, or a class where the clone is expanded.

D gene: .
V gene: TRBV6-2/TRBV6-3
clone size: .
J gene: TRBJ1-2
CDR3 protein: CASSYESSGYTF
CDR3 DNA: TGTGCCAGCAGTTACGAGTCCTCCGGCTACACCTTC

D gene: TRBD2
V gene: TRBV9
clone size: many
J gene: TRBJ2-1
CDR3 protein: CASSPTTSPYNEQFF
CDR3 DNA: TGTGCCAGCAGCCCCACGACTAGCCCCTACAATGAGCAGTTCTTC

D gene: TRBD2
V gene: TRBV28
clone size: few
J gene: TRBJ2-3
CDR3 protein: CASSWGGLAGTDTQYF
CDR3 DNA: TGTGCCAGCAGTTGGGGGGGACTAGCGGGCACAGATACGCAGTATTTT

D gene: TRBD2
V gene: TRBV3-1/TRBV3-2
clone size: once
J gene: TRBJ2-7
CDR3 protein: CASSPGLAGVYEQYF
CDR3 DNA: TGTGCCAGCAGCCCCGGACTAGCGGGGGTCTACGAGCAGTACTTC

D gene: .
V gene: TRBV18
clone size: .
J gene: TRBJ1-1
CDR3 protein: CASSPVGQNTEAFF
CDR3 DNA: TGTGCCAGCTCACCTGTGGGGCAAAACACTGAAGCTTTCTTT

D gene: TRBD1
V gene: TRBV5-1
clone size: .
J gene: TRBJ2-2
CDR3 protein: CASSARQGPGELFF
CDR3 DNA: TGCGCCAGCAGTGCCCGACAGGGCCCCGGGGAGCTGTTTTTT

D gene: .
V gene: TRBV5-4
clone size: .
J gene: TRBJ2-4
CDR3 protein: CASSPRQGGQNIQYF
CDR3 DNA: TGTGCCAGCAGCCCCAGACAAGGTGGCCAAAACATTCAGTACTTC

D gene: .
V gene: TRBV27
clone size: once
J gene: TRBJ2-1
CDR3 protein: CASRRGSANEQFF
CDR3 DNA: TGTGCCAGCAGACGAGGTTCCGCCAATGAGCAGTTCTTC

D gene: .
V gene: TRBV10-3
clone size: few
J gene: TRBJ1-1
CDR3 protein: CASLRQGRDTEAFF
CDR3 DNA: TGTGCCAGTCTCCGTCAGGGAAGGGACACTGAAGCTTTCTTT

D gene: TRBD1
V gene: TRBV6-5
clone size: .
J gene: TRBJ2-7
CDR3 protein: CASSRTDRGFYEQYF
CDR3 DNA: TGTGCCAGCAGTCGGACCGACAGGGGCTTCTACGAGCAGTACTTC

D gene: .
V gene: TRBV6-1
clone size: .
J gene: TRBJ1-1
CDR3 protein: CASSEGQLNTEAFF
CDR3 DNA: TGTGCCAGCAGTGAAGGACAGTTGAACACTGAAGCTTTCTTT

D gene: TRBD1
V gene: TRBV28
clone size: few
J gene: TRBJ1-5
CDR3 protein: CASTRQGGSQPQHF
CDR3 DNA: TGTGCCAGCACCAGACAGGGGGGGAGTCAGCCCCAGCATTTT

D gene: TRBD1
V gene: TRBV4-3
clone size: once
J gene: TRBJ2-1
CDR3 protein: CASSHSDRVDNEQFF
CDR3 DNA: TGCGCCAGCAGCCATTCGGACAGGGTAGACAATGAGCAGTTCTTC

D gene: .
V gene: TRBV20-1
clone size: .
J gene: TRBJ1-5
CDR3 protein: CSASRVQGRVQPQHF
CDR3 DNA: TGCAGTGCTAGTCGGGTCCAGGGGCGAGTCCAGCCCCAGCATTTT

D gene: TRBD1
V gene: TRBV15
clone size: .
J gene: TRBJ1-1
CDR3 protein: CATSRDRTDRGAFF
CDR3 DNA: TGTGCCACCAGCAGAGATCGGACCGACAGGGGAGCTTTCTTT

D gene: TRBD2
V gene: TRBV28
clone size: .
J gene: TRBJ2-3
CDR3 protein: CASSLTSGRTTDTQYF
CDR3 DNA: TGTGCCAGCAGTCTGACTAGCGGGAGGACCACAGATACGCAGTATTTT

D gene: .
V gene: TRBV29-1
clone size: .
J gene: TRBJ2-1
CDR3 protein: CSVEDHPKTGPGDNEQFF
CDR3 DNA: TGCAGCGTTGAAGACCACCCAAAAACAGGACCTGGGGACAATGAGCAGTTCTTC

D gene: TRBD1
V gene: TRBV18
clone size: few
J gene: TRBJ2-2
CDR3 protein: CASSPGQTNTGELFF
CDR3 DNA: TGTGCCAGCTCACCGGGACAGACGAACACCGGGGAGCTGTTTTTT

D gene: .
V gene: TRBV5-1
clone size: few
J gene: TRBJ1-5
CDR3 protein: CASSPYSNQPQHF
CDR3 DNA: TGCGCCAGCAGCCCTTATAGCAATCAGCCCCAGCATTTT

D gene: .
V gene: TRBV5-6
clone size: few
J gene: TRBJ1-1
CDR3 protein: CASSLAGRTEAFF
CDR3 DNA: TGTGCCAGCAGCTTGGCTGGGCGCACTGAAGCTTTCTTT

D gene: .
V gene: TRBV7-9
clone size: .
J gene: TRBJ1-6
CDR3 protein: CASSFDSLNSPLHF
CDR3 DNA: TGTGCCAGCAGCTTTGACAGCTTGAATTCACCCCTCCACTTT

D gene: TRBD1
V gene: TRBV5-6
clone size: .
J gene: TRBJ1-1
CDR3 protein: CASSTGGQGVNTEAFF
CDR3 DNA: TGTGCCAGCAGCACGGGGGGACAGGGGGTGAACACTGAAGCTTTCTTT

D gene: TRBD1
V gene: TRBV28
clone size: few
J gene: TRBJ1-1
CDR3 protein: CASSWGQAYTEAFF
CDR3 DNA: TGTGCCAGCAGCTGGGGACAGGCCTACACTGAAGCTTTCTTT

D gene: TRBD1
V gene: TRBV19
clone size: few
J gene: TRBJ1-2
CDR3 protein: CASSSNTGQGLRSASGYTF
CDR3 DNA: TGTGCCAGTAGTTCTAATACGGGACAGGGGCTACGGTCGGCGAGTGGCTACACCTTC

D gene: TRBD1
V gene: TRBV6-2/TRBV6-3
clone size: .
J gene: TRBJ2-6
CDR3 protein: CASSPPGQTISGANVLTF
CDR3 DNA: TGTGCCAGCAGCCCCCCGGGACAGACGATCTCTGGGGCCAACGTCCTGACTTTC

D gene: .
V gene: TRBV6-5
clone size: .
J gene: TRBJ1-1
CDR3 protein: CASSQLRQTNTEAFF
CDR3 DNA: TGTGCCAGCAGCCAACTCAGGCAGACGAACACTGAAGCTTTCTTT

D gene: .
V gene: TRBV19
clone size: .
J gene: TRBJ2-3
CDR3 protein: CASSPNAEWAYTQYF
CDR3 DNA: TGTGCCAGTAGTCCTAACGCCGAGTGGGCCTATACGCAGTATTTT

D gene: .
V gene: TRBV20-1
clone size: .
J gene: TRBJ1-2
CDR3 protein: CSAIGDYGYTF
CDR3 DNA: TGCAGTGCTATTGGAGACTATGGCTACACCTTC

D gene: .
V gene: TRBV28
clone size: .
J gene: TRBJ1-3
CDR3 protein: CASSLYRVALGNTIYF
CDR3 DNA: TGTGCCAGCAGTTTATACAGGGTGGCATTAGGAAACACCATATATTTT

D gene: TRBD1
V gene: TRBV7-9
clone size: once
J gene: TRBJ1-2
CDR3 protein: CASSPGTVYGYTF
CDR3 DNA: TGTGCCAGCAGCCCCGGGACAGTCTATGGCTACACCTTC